This TCR beta chain was documented in a study of CD8 T cells in ankylosing spondylitis. Findings and caveats of the study: The study identified a TCR beta motif of several highly homologous variants that appeared characteristic of ankylosing spondylitis blood.

Each TCR beta library was made by quantitative 5'-RACE that incorporated molecular barcodes. In TCRdb, the 5' RACE reads were re-called with MiXCR into one record per CDR3 protein. The sample records 130,000 or so distinct CDR3 sequences, about 6.4% being singletons. In this sample, this clonotype turned up many times. Antigen specificity is unknown. The sample comprised blood, either unsorted or a sorted T cell fraction (not recorded which). The receptor's source is a male donor with ankylosing spondylitis or in good health (not recorded which).

DNA of the CDR3: TGTGCCAGCAGTTTAACCCCCCCGGCTGGCTCCTACGAGCAGTACTTC. It encodes CASSLTPPAGSYEQYF. V usage is TRBV27 and J usage is TRBJ2-7; no clear D. The CDR3 runs 16 residues. V dropped 2 bases and J dropped 0 bases, with 14 bases sitting between them. Germline V CDR1 and CDR2: MNHEY, SMNVEV (reference sequence).